This T cell receptor beta chain was captured in a study of blood T cells in healthy people across ages. Overall study findings and caveats: Diversity of TCR beta correlated strongly with naive T cell percentage.

CDR3 length equals 16 residues. Losses at the gene ends were 5 bases for V and 0 bases for J; bases not matched to a gene: 3. Germline-derived CDR1 and CDR2 are ENHRY and SYGVKD. Using a J-beta primer mix together with a sample-barcoded 5' primer, a second PCR was run for about 6 to 12 cycles. Each cDNA was tagged by a template-switch adaptor containing 12 random nucleotides. A single record per CDR3 protein comes from TCRdb applying MiXCR to the 5' RACE reads. The data contain around 2 million distinct CDR3 sequences, about 39% of them seen just once; the ten biggest clones take up around 23%. On this clonotype itself: Its matching antigen is unknown.

The sequenced sample consisted of blood. The receptor was isolated from a human donor in good health. The chain employs TRBV10-3 and TRBJ2-6; 8 nucleotides agree with TRBD1. CDR3 in DNA: TGTGCCATCAGTCGGACAGGGAGCTCTGGGGCCAACGTCCTGACTTTC. Its translation: CAISRTGSSGANVLTF.